This TCR beta chain appears in the sequencing data of a study of blood T cell repertoires in COVID-19. The protocol was immunoSEQ multiplex PCR, while the TCRdb copy is restricted to in-frame clones and leaves out a portion. In the table there are about 190,000 clones, approximately 91% of which are singletons. Germline V gene lookup returns CDR1 SGHTS and CDR2 YDEGEE. The J segment lost 0 bases and the V segment lost 7 bases, leaving 12 bases of the junction unmatched. The CDR3 runs to 16 residues. The specimen was peripheral blood. The sequence was collected from a woman in her 40s who had recovered from COVID-19. The chain joins TRBV5-8 to TRBJ1-1, with 7 nucleotides matching TRBD1. CDR3 coding DNA: TGTGCCAGCCGCCCACCAGGGGGGCATCTGAACACTGAAGCTTTCTTT. Its protein product is CASRPPGGHLNTEAFF.